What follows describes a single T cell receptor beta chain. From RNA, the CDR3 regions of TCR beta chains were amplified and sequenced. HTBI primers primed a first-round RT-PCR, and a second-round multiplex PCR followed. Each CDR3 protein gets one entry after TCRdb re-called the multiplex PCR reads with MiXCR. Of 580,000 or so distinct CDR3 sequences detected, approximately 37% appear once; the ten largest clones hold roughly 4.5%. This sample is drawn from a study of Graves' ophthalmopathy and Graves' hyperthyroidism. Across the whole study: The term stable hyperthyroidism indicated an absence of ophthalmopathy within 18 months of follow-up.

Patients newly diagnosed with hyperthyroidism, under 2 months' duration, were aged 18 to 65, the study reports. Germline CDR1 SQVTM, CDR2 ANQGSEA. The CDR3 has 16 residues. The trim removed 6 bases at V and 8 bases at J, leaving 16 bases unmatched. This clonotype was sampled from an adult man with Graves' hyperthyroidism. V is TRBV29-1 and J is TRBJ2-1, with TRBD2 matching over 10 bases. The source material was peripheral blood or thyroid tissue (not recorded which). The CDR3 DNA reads TGCAGCGTCCGACCTTTTCTAGCGGGAGTTCACGATGAGCAGTTCTTC. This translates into CSVRPFLAGVHDEQFF.